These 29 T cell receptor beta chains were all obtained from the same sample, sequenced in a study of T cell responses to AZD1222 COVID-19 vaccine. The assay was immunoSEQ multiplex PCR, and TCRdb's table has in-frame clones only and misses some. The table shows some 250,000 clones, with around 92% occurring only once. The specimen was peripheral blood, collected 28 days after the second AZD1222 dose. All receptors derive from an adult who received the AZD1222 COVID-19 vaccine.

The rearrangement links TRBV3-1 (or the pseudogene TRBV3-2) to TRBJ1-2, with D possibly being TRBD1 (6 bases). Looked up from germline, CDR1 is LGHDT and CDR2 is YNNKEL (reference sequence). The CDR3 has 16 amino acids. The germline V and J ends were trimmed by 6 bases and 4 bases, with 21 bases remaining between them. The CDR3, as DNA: TGTGCCAGCAGTCAAACCAAAGGGGGTGGGATCTATGGCTACACCTTC. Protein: CASSQTKGGGIYGYTF.

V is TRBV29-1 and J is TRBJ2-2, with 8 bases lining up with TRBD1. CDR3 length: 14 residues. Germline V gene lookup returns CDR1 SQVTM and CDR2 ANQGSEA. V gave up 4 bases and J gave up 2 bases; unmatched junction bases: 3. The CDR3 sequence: CSVGGQVNTGELFF. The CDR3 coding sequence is TGCAGCGTTGGGGGACAGGTCAACACCGGGGAGCTGTTTTTT.

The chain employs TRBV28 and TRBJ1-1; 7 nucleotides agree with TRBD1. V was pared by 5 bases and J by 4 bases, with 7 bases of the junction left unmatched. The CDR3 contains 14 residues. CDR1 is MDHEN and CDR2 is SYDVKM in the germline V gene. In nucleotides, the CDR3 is TGTGCCAGCAGTCCCAGGGGGATCGGCACTGAAGCTTTCTTT. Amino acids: CASSPRGIGTEAFF. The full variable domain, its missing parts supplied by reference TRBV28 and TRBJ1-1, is DVKVTQSSRYLVKRTGEKVFLECVQDMDHENMFWYRQDPGLGLRLIYFSYDVKMKEKGDIPEGYSVSREKKERFSLILESASTNQTSMYLCASSPRGIGTEAFFGQGTRLTVV.

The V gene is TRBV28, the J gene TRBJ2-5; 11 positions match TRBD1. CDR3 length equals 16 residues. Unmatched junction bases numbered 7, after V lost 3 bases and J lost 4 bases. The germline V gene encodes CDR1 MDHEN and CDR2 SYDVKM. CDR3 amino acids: CASSLSGTGGGETQYF. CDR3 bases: TGTGCCAGCAGTTTGTCCGGGACAGGGGGGGGAGAGACCCAGTACTTC. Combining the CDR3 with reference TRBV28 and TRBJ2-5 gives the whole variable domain DVKVTQSSRYLVKRTGEKVFLECVQDMDHENMFWYRQDPGLGLRLIYFSYDVKMKEKGDIPEGYSVSREKKERFSLILESASTNQTSMYLCASSLSGTGGGETQYFGPGTRLLVL.

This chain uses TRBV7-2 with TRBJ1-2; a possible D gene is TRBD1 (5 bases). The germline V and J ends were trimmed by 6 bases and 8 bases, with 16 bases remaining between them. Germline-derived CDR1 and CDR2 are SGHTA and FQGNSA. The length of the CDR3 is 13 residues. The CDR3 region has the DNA TGTGCCAGCAGACGGGACGGCTATGAGGGCTACACCTTC. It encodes CASRRDGYEGYTF.

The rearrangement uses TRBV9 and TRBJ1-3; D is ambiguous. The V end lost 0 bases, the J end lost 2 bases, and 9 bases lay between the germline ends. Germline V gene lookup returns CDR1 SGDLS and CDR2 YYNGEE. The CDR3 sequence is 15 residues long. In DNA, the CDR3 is TGTGCCAGCAGCGTAGAATGGGGAACTGGAAACACCATATATTTT. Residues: CASSVEWGTGNTIYF.

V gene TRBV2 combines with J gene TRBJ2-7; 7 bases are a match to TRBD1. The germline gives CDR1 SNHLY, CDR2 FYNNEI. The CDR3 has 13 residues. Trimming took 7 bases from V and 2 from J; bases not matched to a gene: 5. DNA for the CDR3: TGTGCCAGCAACTCCGGGACAGCCTACGAGCAGTACTTC. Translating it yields CASNSGTAYEQYF. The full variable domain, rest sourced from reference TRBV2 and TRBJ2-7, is EPEVTQTPSHQVTQMGQEVILRCVPISNHLYFYWYRQILGQKVEFLVSFYNNEISEKSEIFDDQFSVERPDGSNFTLKIRSTKLEDSAMYFCASNSGTAYEQYFGPGTRLTVT.

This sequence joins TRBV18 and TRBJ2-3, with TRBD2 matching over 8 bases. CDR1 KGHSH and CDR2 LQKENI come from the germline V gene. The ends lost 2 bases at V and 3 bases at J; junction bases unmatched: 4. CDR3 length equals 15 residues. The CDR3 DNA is TGTGCCAGCTCACCAACGGGGGGGCCGACAGATACGCAGTATTTT. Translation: CASSPTGGPTDTQYF.

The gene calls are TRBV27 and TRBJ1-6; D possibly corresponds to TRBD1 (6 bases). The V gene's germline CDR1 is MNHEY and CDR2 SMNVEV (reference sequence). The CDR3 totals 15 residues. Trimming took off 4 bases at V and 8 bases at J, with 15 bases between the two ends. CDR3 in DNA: TGTGCCAGCAGTTCCCTGTGGGGGGCCGATTCACCCCTCCACTTT. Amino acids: CASSSLWGADSPLHF.

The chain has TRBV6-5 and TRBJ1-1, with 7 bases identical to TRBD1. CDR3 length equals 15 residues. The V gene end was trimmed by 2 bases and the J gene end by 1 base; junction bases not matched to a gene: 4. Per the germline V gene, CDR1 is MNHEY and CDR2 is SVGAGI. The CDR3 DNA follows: TGTGCCAGCAGTTACAGAAGGGGGCGGAACACTGAAGCTTTCTTT. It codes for CASSYRRGRNTEAFF.

The CDR3 nucleotides read TGTGCCAGCAGCCCCCACCCCGAGGGGCACCGTACGCAGTATTTT. Translated: CASSPHPEGHRTQYF. The V gene is TRBV7-3, the J gene TRBJ2-3, with D possibly called TRBD1 or TRBD2 (5 bases each). The CDR3 has 15 amino acids. Germline loops: CDR1 SGHTA, CDR2 FQGTGA. Trimming removed 5 bases at V and 8 bases at J, with 20 bases between.

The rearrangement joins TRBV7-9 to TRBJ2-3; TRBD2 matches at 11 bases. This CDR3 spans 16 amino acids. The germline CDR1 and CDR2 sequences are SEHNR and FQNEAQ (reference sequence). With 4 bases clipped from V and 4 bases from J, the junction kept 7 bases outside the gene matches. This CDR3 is CASSWVAGGVADTQYF. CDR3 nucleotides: TGTGCCAGCAGCTGGGTAGCGGGAGGGGTGGCAGATACGCAGTATTTT.

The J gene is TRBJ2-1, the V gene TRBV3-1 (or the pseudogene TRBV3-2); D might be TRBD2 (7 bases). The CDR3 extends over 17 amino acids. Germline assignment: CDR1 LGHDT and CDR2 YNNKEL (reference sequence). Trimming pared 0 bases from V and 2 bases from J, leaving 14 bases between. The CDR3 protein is CASSQDGGGGPYNEQFF. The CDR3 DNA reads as TGTGCCAGCAGCCAAGATGGAGGGGGGGGGCCCTACAATGAGCAGTTCTTC.

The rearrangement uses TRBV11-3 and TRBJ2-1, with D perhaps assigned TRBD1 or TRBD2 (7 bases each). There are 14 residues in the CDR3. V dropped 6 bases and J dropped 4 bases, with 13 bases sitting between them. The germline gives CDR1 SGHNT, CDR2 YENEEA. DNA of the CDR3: TGTGCCAGCAGTCAGGGGGGGAGGTACAATGAGCAGTTCTTC. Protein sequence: CASSQGGRYNEQFF.

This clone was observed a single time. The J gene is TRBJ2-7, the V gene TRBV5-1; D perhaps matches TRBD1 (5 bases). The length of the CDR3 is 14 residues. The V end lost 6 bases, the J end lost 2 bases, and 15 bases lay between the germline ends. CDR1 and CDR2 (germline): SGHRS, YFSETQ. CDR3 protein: CASTLGHQAYEQYF. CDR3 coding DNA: TGCGCCAGCACCTTAGGACACCAAGCCTACGAGCAGTACTTC.

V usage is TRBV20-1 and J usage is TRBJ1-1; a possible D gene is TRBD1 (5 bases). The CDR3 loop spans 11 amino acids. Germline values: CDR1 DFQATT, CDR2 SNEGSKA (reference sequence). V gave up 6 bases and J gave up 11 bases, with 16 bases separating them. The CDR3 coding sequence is TGCAGTGCCAGACCTGGGGGGTTGGCTTTCTTT. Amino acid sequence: CSARPGGLAFF.

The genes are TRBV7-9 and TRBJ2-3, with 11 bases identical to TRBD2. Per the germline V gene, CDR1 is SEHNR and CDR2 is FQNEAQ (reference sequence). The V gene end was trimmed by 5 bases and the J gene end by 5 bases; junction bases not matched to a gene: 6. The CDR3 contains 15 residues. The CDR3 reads CASSRAGTSGDTQYF. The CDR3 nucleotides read TGTGCCAGCAGCCGAGCCGGGACTAGCGGAGATACGCAGTATTTT.

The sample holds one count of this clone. This CDR3 reads CASSFRASHGYTF. CDR3 sequence (DNA): TGTGCCAGCAGCTTCCGGGCCTCCCATGGCTACACCTTC. The genes are TRBV3-1 (or the pseudogene TRBV3-2) and TRBJ1-2; D gene unclear. Germline CDR1 is LGHDT and CDR2 is YNNKEL (reference sequence). CDR3 length equals 13 residues. V lost 5 bases, J lost 6 bases, and 13 bases lay in between.

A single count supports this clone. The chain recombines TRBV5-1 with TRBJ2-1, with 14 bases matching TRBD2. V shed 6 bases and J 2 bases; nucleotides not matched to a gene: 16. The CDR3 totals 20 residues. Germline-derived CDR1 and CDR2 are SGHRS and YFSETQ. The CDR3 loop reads CASTNTGTSGSRGTYNEQFF. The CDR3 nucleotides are TGCGCCAGCACCAATACCGGGACTAGCGGGAGTCGCGGGACCTACAATGAGCAGTTCTTC.

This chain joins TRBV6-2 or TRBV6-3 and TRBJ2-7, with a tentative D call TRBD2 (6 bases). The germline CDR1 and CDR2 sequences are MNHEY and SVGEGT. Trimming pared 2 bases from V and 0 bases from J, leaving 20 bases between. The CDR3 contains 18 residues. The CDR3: CASSYTASDYSTSYEQYF. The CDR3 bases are TGTGCCAGCAGTTACACCGCTTCGGACTACTCCACCTCCTACGAGCAGTACTTC.

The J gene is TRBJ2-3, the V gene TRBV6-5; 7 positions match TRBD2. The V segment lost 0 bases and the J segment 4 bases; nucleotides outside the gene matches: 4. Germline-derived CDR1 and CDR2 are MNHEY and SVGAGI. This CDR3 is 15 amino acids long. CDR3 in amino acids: CASSYSLRGADTQYF. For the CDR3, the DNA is TGTGCCAGCAGTTACTCACTTCGGGGGGCAGATACGCAGTATTTT.

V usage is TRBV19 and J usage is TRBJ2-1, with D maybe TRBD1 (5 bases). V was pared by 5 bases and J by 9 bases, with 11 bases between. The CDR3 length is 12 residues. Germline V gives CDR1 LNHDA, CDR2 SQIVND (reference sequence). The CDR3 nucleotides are TGTGCCAGTAGTGGTACAGGATTTGAGCAGTTCTTC. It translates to CASSGTGFEQFF.

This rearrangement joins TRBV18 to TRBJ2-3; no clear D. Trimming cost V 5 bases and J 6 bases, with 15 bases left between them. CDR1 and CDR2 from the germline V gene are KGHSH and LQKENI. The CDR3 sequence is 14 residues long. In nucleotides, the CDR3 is TGTGCCAGCTCATCCCGACCGTTACAGGATACGCAGTATTTT. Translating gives CASSSRPLQDTQYF.

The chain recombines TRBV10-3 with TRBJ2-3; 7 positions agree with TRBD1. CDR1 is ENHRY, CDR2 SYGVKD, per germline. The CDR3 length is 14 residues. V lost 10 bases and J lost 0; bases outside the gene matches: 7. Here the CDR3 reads CATSTGTSTDTQYF. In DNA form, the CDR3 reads TGTGCCACCTCGACAGGGACAAGCACAGATACGCAGTATTTT.

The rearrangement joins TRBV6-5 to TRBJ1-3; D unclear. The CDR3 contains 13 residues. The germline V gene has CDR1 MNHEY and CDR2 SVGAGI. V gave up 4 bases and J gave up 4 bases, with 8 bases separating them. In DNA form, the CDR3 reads TGTGCCAGCAGTTCGCCTCCCGGAAACACCATATATTTT. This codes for CASSSPPGNTIYF.

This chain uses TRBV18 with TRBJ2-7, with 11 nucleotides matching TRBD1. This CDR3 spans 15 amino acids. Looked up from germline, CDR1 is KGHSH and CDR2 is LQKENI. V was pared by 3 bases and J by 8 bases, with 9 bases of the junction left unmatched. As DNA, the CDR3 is TGTGCCAGCTCACCTCCGGGACAGGGGGGTGCCAAGCAGTACTTC. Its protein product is CASSPPGQGGAKQYF.

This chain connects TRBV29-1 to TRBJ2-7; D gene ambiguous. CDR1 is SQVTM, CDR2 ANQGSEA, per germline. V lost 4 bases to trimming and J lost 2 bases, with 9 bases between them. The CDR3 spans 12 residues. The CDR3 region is CSVVGFAYEQYF. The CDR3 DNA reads TGCAGCGTTGTAGGGTTTGCCTACGAGCAGTACTTC.

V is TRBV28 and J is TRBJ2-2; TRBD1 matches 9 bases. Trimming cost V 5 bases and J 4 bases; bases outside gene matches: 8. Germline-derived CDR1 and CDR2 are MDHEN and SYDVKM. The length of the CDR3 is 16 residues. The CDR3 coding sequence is TGTGCCAGCAGTGATTACAGGGGGCAGGCCACCGGGGAGCTGTTTTTT. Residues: CASSDYRGQATGELFF.

Written as DNA, the CDR3 is TGTGCCAGCACTGACAGAAACACTGAAGCTTTCTTT. Protein sequence: CASTDRNTEAFF. This chain uses TRBV12-3 or TRBV12-4 with TRBJ1-1; D is possibly TRBD1 (5 bases). This CDR3 spans 12 amino acids. V was trimmed by 7 bases and J by 2 bases, leaving 8 bases between them.